The entry below gives a single T cell receptor beta chain sequence along with its context. Germline assignment: CDR1 MGHRA and CDR2 YSYEKL. This CDR3 contains 15 residues. Losses at the gene ends were 4 bases for V and 2 bases for J; bases not matched to a gene: 4. The sample comes from a study of blood T cell repertoires in COVID-19. Study as a whole: The cDNA or gDNA used as material had been derived from T cells, B-cell-depleted T cells, or PBMCs.

Original processing notes: Counts of nucleated cells, estimated from reference gene primer amplification, were obtained. Sequencing was performed with immunoSEQ multiplex PCR; in TCRdb, only in-frame clones are kept and a portion is missing. That table is the source of V, J and clone size, and D and trimming were worked out from the DNA. The data show 70,000 to 95,000 clones, roughly 80% seen once. The chain couples TRBV4-1 to TRBJ2-7; 11 bases map to TRBD2. Sample: peripheral blood. The source of this sequence is a human donor in a cohort sampled during active COVID-19. For the CDR3, the DNA is TGCGCCAGCAGCCTTAGCGGGGGGGCGGCCTACGAGCAGTACTTC. It translates to CASSLSGGAAYEQYF.